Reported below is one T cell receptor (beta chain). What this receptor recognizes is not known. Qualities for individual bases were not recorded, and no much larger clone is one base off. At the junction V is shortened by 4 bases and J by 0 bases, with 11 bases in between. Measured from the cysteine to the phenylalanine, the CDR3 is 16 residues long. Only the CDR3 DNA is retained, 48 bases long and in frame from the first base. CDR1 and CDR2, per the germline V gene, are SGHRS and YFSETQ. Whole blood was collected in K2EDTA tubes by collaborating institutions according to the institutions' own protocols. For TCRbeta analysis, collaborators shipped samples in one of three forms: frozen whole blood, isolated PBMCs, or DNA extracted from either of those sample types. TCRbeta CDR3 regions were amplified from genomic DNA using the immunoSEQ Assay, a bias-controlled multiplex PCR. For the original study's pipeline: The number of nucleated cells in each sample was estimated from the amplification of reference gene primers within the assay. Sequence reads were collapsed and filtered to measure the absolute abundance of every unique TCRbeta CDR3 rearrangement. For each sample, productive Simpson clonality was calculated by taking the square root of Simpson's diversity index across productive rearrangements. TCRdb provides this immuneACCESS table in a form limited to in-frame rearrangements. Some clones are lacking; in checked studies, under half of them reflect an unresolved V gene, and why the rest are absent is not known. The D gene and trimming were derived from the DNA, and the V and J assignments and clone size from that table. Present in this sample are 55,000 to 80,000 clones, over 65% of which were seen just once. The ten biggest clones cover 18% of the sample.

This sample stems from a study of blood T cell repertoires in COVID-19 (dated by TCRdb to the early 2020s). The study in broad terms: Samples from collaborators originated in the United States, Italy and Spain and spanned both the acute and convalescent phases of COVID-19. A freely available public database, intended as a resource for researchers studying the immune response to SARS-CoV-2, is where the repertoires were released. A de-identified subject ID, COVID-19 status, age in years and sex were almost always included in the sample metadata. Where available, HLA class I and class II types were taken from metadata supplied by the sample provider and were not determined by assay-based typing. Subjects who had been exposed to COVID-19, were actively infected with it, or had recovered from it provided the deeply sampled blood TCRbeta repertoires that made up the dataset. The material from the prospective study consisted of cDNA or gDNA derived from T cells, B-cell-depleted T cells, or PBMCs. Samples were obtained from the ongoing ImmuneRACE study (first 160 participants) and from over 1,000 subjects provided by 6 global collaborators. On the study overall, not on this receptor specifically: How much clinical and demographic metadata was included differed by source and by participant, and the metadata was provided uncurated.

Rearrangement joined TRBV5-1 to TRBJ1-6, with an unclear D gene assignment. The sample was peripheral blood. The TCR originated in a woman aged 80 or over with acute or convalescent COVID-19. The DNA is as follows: TGCGCCAGCAGCCGAGGCCGGGGCTCCTATAATTCACCCCTCCACTTT. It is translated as CASSRGRGSYNSPLHF.